This T cell receptor beta chain was captured by sequencing in a study of response to subunit inactivated influenza vaccine. Study-wide results and limits: With each seasonal influenza vaccination, the authors suggested, few new T cells are recruited.

TCRdb recomputed calls from the RT-PCR reads with MiXCR, one row per CDR3 protein. Of roughly 700,000 distinct CDR3 sequences detected, approximately 15% appear once; the ten largest clones hold 5.5% to 7%. CDR1 is KGHDR, CDR2 SFDVKD, per germline. This CDR3 is 14 amino acids long. Trimming cost V 7 bases and J 2 bases, with 12 bases left between them. For this clonotype: The antigen is undetermined.

This receptor was obtained from a man in his fifties who received an inactivated influenza vaccine. The chain is built from TRBV24-1 and TRBJ2-3; possibly TRBD1 or TRBD2 for D (5 bases each). The starting material was PBMCs from blood, obtained 14 to 15 days before vaccination. CDR3 DNA sequence: TGTGCCACCAGACCCCCGGGGCCCACAGATACGCAGTATTTT. Translation gives CATRPPGPTDTQYF.